Presented here are 30 T cell receptor beta chains from one specimen sequenced in a study of Ad26.COV2.S vaccination and SARS-CoV-2 variants. Sequenced by immunoSEQ multiplex PCR; TCRdb stores in-frame clones only, minus some. Found here are roughly 320,000 clones, roughly 91% of them singletons; the top ten hold around 3.6%. Treatment meaning: roughly 19 received Ad26.COV2.S at low or high dose, single or two shots; several received placebo; per-sample allocation not given. Following the first vaccine or placebo injection, samples were taken on day 63. The material sequenced was peripheral blood, taken in a trial of Ad26.COV2.S vaccine versus placebo. Receptors were obtained from a person aged 18-65 years who received the Ad26.COV2.S COVID-19 vaccine or a placebo.

This chain connects TRBV9 to TRBJ2-5; no firm D call. CDR3 length: 14 amino acids. Germline CDR1 is SGDLS and CDR2 is YYNGEE. V gave up 0 bases and J gave up 2 bases, with 8 bases separating them. The CDR3 loop reads CASSVGIQQETQYF. The CDR3 region has the DNA TGTGCCAGCAGCGTAGGTATACAGCAAGAGACCCAGTACTTC.

The rearrangement links TRBV2 to TRBJ2-1, with 10 bases that match TRBD2. Germline V gene lookup returns CDR1 SNHLY and CDR2 FYNNEI. V lost 6 bases and J lost 9; bases outside the gene matches: 8. This CDR3 contains 14 residues. The CDR3 DNA is TGTGCCAGCAGAGCCGGGACTAGCGACTCTGAGCAGTTCTTC. Translating gives CASRAGTSDSEQFF. The full variable domain, rest sourced from reference TRBV2 and TRBJ2-1, is EPEVTQTPSHQVTQMGQEVILRCVPISNHLYFYWYRQILGQKVEFLVSFYNNEISEKSEIFDDQFSVERPDGSNFTLKIRSTKLEDSAMYFCASRAGTSDSEQFFGPGTRLTVL.

The V gene is TRBV4-2, the J gene TRBJ1-6; no firm D call. Germline V gene data show CDR1 as LGHNA and CDR2 as YNFKEQ. The CDR3 is made up of 16 amino acids. V was cut by 3 bases and J by 13 bases, with 22 bases left in between. For the CDR3, the DNA is TGTGCCAGCAGCCAGCCCGTTTCGGGGATCTTTGGGCCCCTCCACTTT. Translated: CASSQPVSGIFGPLHF.

This clone was detected only once. The chain links TRBV18 to TRBJ2-2; D is uncertain. The CDR3 extends over 14 amino acids. Trimming cost V 3 bases and J 1 base, with 6 bases left between them. CDR1 and CDR2 from the germline V gene are KGHSH and LQKENI. The CDR3 DNA is TGTGCCAGCTCACCGAATGAGAACACCGGGGAGCTGTTTTTT. Translating it yields CASSPNENTGELFF. Drawing the rest from reference TRBV18 and TRBJ2-2, the complete variable domain is NAGVMQNPRHLVRRRGQEARLRCSPMKGHSHVYWYRQLPEEGLKFMVYLQKENIIDESGMPKERFSAEFPKEGPSILRIQQVVRGDSAAYFCASSPNENTGELFFGEGSRLTVL.

This chain links TRBV19 with TRBJ1-6, with D possibly TRBD1 on 5 matching bases. V was cut by 0 bases and J by 8 bases, with 11 bases left in between. Germline CDR1 LNHDA, CDR2 SQIVND (reference sequence). This CDR3 comprises 15 residues. The CDR3 DNA reads as TGTGCCAGTAGTATAGATCGGGGCACCTATTCACCCCTCCACTTT. It codes for CASSIDRGTYSPLHF.

The chain links TRBV20-1 to TRBJ1-1, with D hard to call. CDR3 length: 13 amino acids. The germline V gene encodes CDR1 DFQATT and CDR2 SNEGSKA (reference sequence). V was clipped by 3 bases and J by 6 bases, with 14 bases between them. CDR3 sequence: CSASRLEGSEAFF. The CDR3, as DNA: TGCAGTGCTAGTCGGCTCGAAGGGTCTGAAGCTTTCTTT.

The genes are TRBV25-1 and TRBJ1-1; D is perhaps TRBD1 (6 bases). V lost 6 bases and J 1 base, leaving 21 bases between the germline ends. This CDR3 contains 17 residues. From germline, CDR1 is MGHDK and CDR2 SYGVNS. The CDR3 DNA reads as TGTGCCAGCAGAACCTCCGATGGGACACGGGGGAACACTGAAGCTTTCTTT. Amino acid sequence: CASRTSDGTRGNTEAFF.

The chain carries TRBV7-8 and TRBJ1-1; D is ambiguous. The CDR3 spans 14 residues. Per the germline V gene, CDR1 is SGHVS and CDR2 is FQNEAQ. With 1 base removed from V and 2 bases from J, the gap between germline ends came to 8 bases. CDR3 DNA: TGTGCCAGCAGCTTAGTGCGGGGAAACACTGAAGCTTTCTTT. Encoded protein: CASSLVRGNTEAFF. The full variable domain, with the rest looked up from reference TRBV7-8 and TRBJ1-1, is GAGVSQSPRYKVAKRGQDVALRCDPISGHVSLFWYQQALGQGPEFLTYFQNEAQLDKSGLPSDRFFAERPEGSVSTLKIQRTQQEDSAVYLCASSLVRGNTEAFFGQGTRLTVV.

This clone has just a few counts. The genes are TRBV3-1 (or the pseudogene TRBV3-2) and TRBJ1-1, with a possible D match to TRBD1 (6 bases). The CDR3 extends over 14 amino acids. Trimming left V 6 bases short and J 0 bases short, with 11 bases between. Germline V gene sequence: CDR1 LGHDT, CDR2 YNNKEL (reference sequence). CDR3 DNA sequence: TGTGCCAGCAGAATACAGGGTTTGAACACTGAAGCTTTCTTT. It specifies CASRIQGLNTEAFF.

The V and J genes are TRBV6-5 and TRBJ2-7; 7 nucleotides align to TRBD2. This CDR3 contains 13 residues. V dropped 4 bases and J dropped 7; count of bases not matched to a gene: 7. Per germline, CDR1 MNHEY and CDR2 SVGAGI. CDR3 residues: CASSWRGSGEQYF. CDR3 in DNA: TGTGCCAGCAGTTGGCGGGGGTCGGGGGAGCAGTACTTC.

The J gene is TRBJ2-2, the V gene TRBV7-9; TRBD2 might be the D (5 bases). Germline CDR1 and CDR2: SEHNR and FQNEAQ (reference sequence). CDR3 size: 12 residues. Deletions cut 5 bases from V and 8 bases from J, with 9 bases between. CDR3 loop: CASSPEAGELFF. CDR3 DNA sequence: TGTGCCAGCAGCCCGGAGGCGGGGGAGCTGTTTTTT.

The chain uses TRBV19 and TRBJ1-4; 8 bases are shared with TRBD1. Germline CDR1 LNHDA, CDR2 SQIVND (reference sequence). J lost 0 bases, V lost 3 bases, and 9 bases had no gene match. CDR3 length equals 18 residues. CDR3 sequence reads: CASSITGTGYATNEKLFF. The DNA of the CDR3 is TGTGCCAGTAGTATTACTGGGACAGGCTATGCAACTAATGAAAAACTGTTTTTT.

This clone was detected once. This chain connects TRBV19 to TRBJ2-1; D gene unclear. V lost 3 bases, J lost 2 bases, and 17 bases lay in between. CDR3 length equals 17 residues. Looked up from germline, CDR1 is LNHDA and CDR2 is SQIVND (reference sequence). Here the CDR3 reads CASSITAWAPTYNEQFF. As DNA, the CDR3 is TGTGCCAGTAGTATCACGGCCTGGGCCCCTACCTACAATGAGCAGTTCTTC.

The chain uses TRBV6-5 and TRBJ1-2, with D maybe TRBD1 (5 bases). The CDR3 consists of 13 residues. Between the trimmed V and J ends, which lost 11 bases and 2 bases, there was a span of 15 bases. Germline-derived CDR1 and CDR2 are MNHEY and SVGAGI. The CDR3 region has the DNA TGTGCCGCGAGGGGTGGGCGAAACTATGGCTACACCTTC. Translated, it gives CAARGGRNYGYTF.

The rearrangement joins TRBV29-1 to TRBJ1-2; D gene unclear. CDR3 length: 15 amino acids. The V gene's germline CDR1 is SQVTM and CDR2 ANQGSEA. The V end lost 0 bases, the J end lost 0 bases, and 11 bases lay between the germline ends. The CDR3 protein is CSVEDDLRTNYGYTF. CDR3 in DNA: TGCAGCGTTGAAGACGATCTAAGGACTAACTATGGCTACACCTTC.

The V call is TRBV6-5, the J call TRBJ2-5, with 9 nucleotides matching TRBD1. Trimming at V came to 8 bases and at J to 2 bases, leaving 3 bases not matched to a gene. Germline-derived CDR1 and CDR2 are MNHEY and SVGAGI. The CDR3 runs to 13 residues. The DNA for the CDR3 is TGTGCCAGCTGCGGGACAGGGCAAGAGACCCAGTACTTC. Residues: CASCGTGQETQYF.

This clone was picked up a small number of times. This chain connects TRBV15 to TRBJ1-5; D perhaps matches TRBD1 (6 bases). Germline V gene lookup returns CDR1 LNHNV and CDR2 YYDKDF (reference sequence). V lost 1 base, J lost 3 bases, and 13 bases lay in between. The CDR3 runs 16 residues. CDR3 DNA sequence: TGTGCCACCAGCAGAGTTGGACAGTCCCACAATCAGCCCCAGCATTTT. This encodes CATSRVGQSHNQPQHF.

This clone appeared a single time. The V call is TRBV5-4, the J call TRBJ2-6; no firm D call. Germline-derived CDR1 and CDR2 are SGHNT and YYREEE (reference sequence). The CDR3 contains 13 residues. Deletions cut 2 bases from V and 1 base from J, with 1 base between. CDR3 bases: TGTGCCAGCAGCTTATCTGGGGCCAACGTCCTGACTTTC. Translating it yields CASSLSGANVLTF.

CDR3 in DNA: TGTGCCAGCAGCATAACAGGGGACACCGGGGAGCTGTTTTTT. This translates into CASSITGDTGELFF. The chain is built from TRBV5-8 and TRBJ2-2; 7 bases align to TRBD1. J gave up 3 bases and V 4 bases, and 3 bases lay outside the gene matches. The germline CDR1 and CDR2 sequences are SGHTS and YDEGEE. The CDR3 consists of 14 residues.

This clone was picked up a small number of times. V usage is TRBV7-3 and J usage is TRBJ1-3; D is perhaps TRBD1 (5 bases). The CDR3 spans 15 residues. Germline assignment: CDR1 SGHTA and CDR2 FQGTGA. V lost 2 bases, J lost 3 bases, and 11 bases lay in between. The CDR3 sequence is CASSLAPGSGNTIYF. The CDR3 DNA sequence: TGTGCCAGCAGCTTAGCTCCAGGGAGTGGAAACACCATATATTTT.

J is TRBJ2-2 and V is TRBV28; D may match TRBD1 or TRBD2 (6 bases each). Trimming pared 3 bases from V and 9 bases from J, leaving 14 bases between. The CDR3 totals 14 residues. Germline V gene sequence: CDR1 MDHEN, CDR2 SYDVKM. CDR3 in amino acids: CASSFGGQVRELFF. DNA of the CDR3: TGTGCCAGCAGTTTTGGGGGGCAGGTTAGGGAGCTGTTTTTT.

This chain links TRBV5-4 with TRBJ2-7; D unclear. CDR3 length: 13 residues. V dropped 1 base and J dropped 5 bases, with 10 bases sitting between them. Germline-derived CDR1 and CDR2 are SGHNT and YYREEE (reference sequence). The CDR3 sequence is CASSLKGNDEQYF. In DNA form, the CDR3 reads TGTGCCAGCAGCTTGAAAGGGAACGACGAGCAGTACTTC. Looking up the rest from reference TRBV5-4 and TRBJ2-7 gives the full variable domain: ETGVTQSPTHLIKTRGQQVTLRCSSQSGHNTVSWYQQALGQGPQFIFQYYREEENGRGNFPPRFSGLQFPNYSSELNVNALELDDSALYLCASSLKGNDEQYFGPGTRLTVT.

The chain employs TRBV3-1 (or the pseudogene TRBV3-2) and TRBJ2-6; possibly TRBD2 for D (6 bases). V shed 6 bases and J shed 0 bases, with 12 bases lying between them. Germline CDR1 LGHDT, CDR2 YNNKEL (reference sequence). The CDR3 has 16 amino acids. As DNA, the CDR3 is TGTGCCAGCAGAGGGGACGGGAGCTCTGGGGCCAACGTCCTGACTTTC. Protein: CASRGDGSSGANVLTF.

The gene calls are TRBV3-1 (or the pseudogene TRBV3-2) and TRBJ1-2, with D possibly being TRBD1 (5 bases). Trimming removed 3 bases from V and 8 bases from J, with 19 bases in between. This CDR3 comprises 15 residues. Germline V gene data show CDR1 as LGHDT and CDR2 as YNNKEL (reference sequence). CDR3 nucleotide sequence: TGTGCCAGCAGCCAGGGGGGGTGGCTATCCGAAGGCTACACCTTC. This codes for CASSQGGWLSEGYTF.

This chain links TRBV5-1 with TRBJ1-2; a possible D gene is TRBD1 (5 bases). This CDR3 has 15 amino acids. The germline V gene has CDR1 SGHRS and CDR2 YFSETQ. Trimming pared 0 bases from V and 4 bases from J, leaving 13 bases between. CDR3 in DNA: TGCGCCAGCAGCTTGGAACAGGCCGCGGGCTATGGCTACACCTTC. It codes for CASSLEQAAGYGYTF.

The CDR3 nucleotides are TGTGCCAGTAGTATAGTTGGACAGGGTGGTGAAAAACTGTTTTTT. This sequence encodes CASSIVGQGGEKLFF. The V and J genes are TRBV19 and TRBJ1-4, with 8 bases identical to TRBD1. Germline CDR1 LNHDA, CDR2 SQIVND (reference sequence). V dropped 1 base and J dropped 7; count of bases not matched to a gene: 5. The CDR3 has 15 amino acids.

This chain links TRBV11-2 with TRBJ1-2, with 9 bases aligning to TRBD1. V shed 1 base and J 12 bases; nucleotides not matched to a gene: 6. This CDR3 is 13 amino acids long. In germline, CDR1 is SGHAT, CDR2 FQNNGV. This chain's CDR3 is CASSLAPDRGDTF. The CDR3 DNA is TGTGCCAGCAGCTTAGCCCCCGACAGGGGGGACACCTTC.

This chain links TRBV3-1 (or the pseudogene TRBV3-2) with TRBJ1-2; 7 bases are shared with TRBD1. Germline loops: CDR1 LGHDT, CDR2 YNNKEL (reference sequence). CDR3 length equals 16 residues. The V segment lost 5 bases and the J segment 8 bases; nucleotides outside the gene matches: 17. CDR3 region: CASSSNRGGRLYGYTF. CDR3 nucleotide sequence: TGTGCCAGCAGCTCCAACAGGGGTGGACGCCTCTACGGCTACACCTTC.

V gene TRBV30 combines with J gene TRBJ1-1; a weak D match, TRBD1 (6 bases). Germline CDR1 and CDR2: GTSNPN and SVGIG (reference sequence). V lost 2 bases and J lost 2, with 9 bases in between. This CDR3 has 13 amino acids. The CDR3 loop is CAWSWGTNTEAFF. The CDR3 nucleotides are TGTGCCTGGAGTTGGGGGACAAACACTGAAGCTTTCTTT.

The chain joins TRBV6-5 to TRBJ1-6; D remains ambiguous. The CDR3 totals 16 residues. Between the trimmed V and J ends, which lost 0 bases and 10 bases, there was a span of 16 bases. CDR1 is MNHEY, CDR2 SVGAGI, per germline. CDR3 coding DNA: TGTGCCAGCAGTTACTCGGACTCGGGTGAATACTCACCCCTCCACTTT. Encoded protein: CASSYSDSGEYSPLHF.